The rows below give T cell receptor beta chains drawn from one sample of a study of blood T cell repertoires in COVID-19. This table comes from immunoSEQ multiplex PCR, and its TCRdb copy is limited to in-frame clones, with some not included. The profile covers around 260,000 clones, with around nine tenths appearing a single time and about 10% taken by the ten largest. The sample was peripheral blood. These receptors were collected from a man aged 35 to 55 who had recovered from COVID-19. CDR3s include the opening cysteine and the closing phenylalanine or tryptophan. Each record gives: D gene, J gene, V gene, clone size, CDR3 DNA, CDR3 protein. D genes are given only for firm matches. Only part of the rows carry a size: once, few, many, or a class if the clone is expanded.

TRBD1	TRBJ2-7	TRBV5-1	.	TGCGCCAGCAGCTTGGGGGACAGGGCTGGCGAGCAGTACTTC	CASSLGDRAGEQYF
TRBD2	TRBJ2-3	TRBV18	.	TGTGCCAGCTCACCTAGGCGTCTAGCGGGAGAAGATACGCAGTATTTT	CASSPRRLAGEDTQYF
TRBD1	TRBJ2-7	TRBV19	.	TGTGCCAGTAGCATGGACAGGGGGCCCTACGAGCAGTACTTC	CASSMDRGPYEQYF
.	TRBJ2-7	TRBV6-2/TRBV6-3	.	TGTGCCAGCAGTTACAACCTCCTTGCGGAGCGATCCAAGATTCCCTACGAGCAGTACTTC	CASSYNLLAERSKIPYEQYF
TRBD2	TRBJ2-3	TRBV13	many	TGTGCCAGCAGCTTCGTCGGACTAGCGGGGAGCACAGATACGCAGTATTTT	CASSFVGLAGSTDTQYF
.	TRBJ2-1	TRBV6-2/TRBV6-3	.	TGTGCCAGCAGTTACACACCCGGAGTCCCGCAGAGCTCCTACAATGAGCAGTTCTTC	CASSYTPGVPQSSYNEQFF
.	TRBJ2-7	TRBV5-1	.	TGCGCCAGCAGCCCGACTCCTACGGGACTTCCTACCGAGCAGTACTTC	CASSPTPTGLPTEQYF
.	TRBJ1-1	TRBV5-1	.	TGCGCCAGCAGCTTGGGGACTCAGAACACTGAAGCTTTCTTT	CASSLGTQNTEAFF
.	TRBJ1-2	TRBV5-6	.	TGTGCCAGCAGCTTGTTGGGAGGGTCGGTTGATGGCTACACCTTC	CASSLLGGSVDGYTF
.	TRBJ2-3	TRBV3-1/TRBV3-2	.	TGTGCCAGCAGCCAGAGGGGGCGGGGTACGCAGTATTTT	CASSQRGRGTQYF
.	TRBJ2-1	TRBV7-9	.	TGTGCCAGCAGCGCGGGCAGGGGTTCCCCCATGGATGAGCAGTTCTTC	CASSAGRGSPMDEQFF
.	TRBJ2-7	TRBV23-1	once	TGCGCCAGCAGTCCGCGGCCCTGCTGGGAGCAGTACTTC	CASSPRPCWEQYF
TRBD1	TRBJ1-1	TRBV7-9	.	TGTGCCAGCAGAACGGGACAGGGGGACACTGAAGCTTTCTTT	CASRTGQGDTEAFF
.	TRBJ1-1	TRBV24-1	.	TGTGCCACCAGTGACGCCGGGATCTACCGAGGGGCTTTCTTT	CATSDAGIYRGAFF
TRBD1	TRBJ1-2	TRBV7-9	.	TGTGCCAGCAGCTCCCGGGACAGCGGATTTAACTATGGCTACACCTTC	CASSSRDSGFNYGYTF
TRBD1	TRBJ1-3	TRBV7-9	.	TGTGCTATCGGGCAGGGGGCCTCTGGAAACACCATATATTTT	CAIGQGASGNTIYF
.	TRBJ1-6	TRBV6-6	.	TGTGCCAGCAGCAAGGCCCGAGGACAGCTCGATTCACCCCTCCACTTT	CASSKARGQLDSPLHF
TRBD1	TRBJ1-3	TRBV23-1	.	TGCGCCAGCAGTCACCCAGGACAGGAATTCTCTGGAAACACCATATATTTT	CASSHPGQEFSGNTIYF
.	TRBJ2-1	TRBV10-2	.	TGCGCCAGCAGTGAGTCAGGGAGGAGGCCACAGTTCTTC	CASSESGRRPQFF
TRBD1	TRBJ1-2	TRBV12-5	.	TGTGCTAGTGACGGACAGGGAGGTTGGTATGGCTACACCTTC	CASDGQGGWYGYTF
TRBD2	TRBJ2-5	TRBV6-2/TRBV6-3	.	TGTGCCAGCAGTCGACCGGGACTAAAAGAGACCCAGTACTTC	CASSRPGLKETQYF
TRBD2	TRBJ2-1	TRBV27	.	TGTGCCAGCAGTTACGCGGGGGGGCCGTACAATGAGCAGTTCTTC	CASSYAGGPYNEQFF
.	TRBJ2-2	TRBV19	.	TGTGCCAGTAGATCCGGGGGGCGCCCCGGGGAGCTGTTTTTT	CASRSGGRPGELFF
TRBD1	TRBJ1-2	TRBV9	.	TGTGCCAGCAGCCCCGGACAGGGGGCCTTTGGTAACTATGGCTACACCTTC	CASSPGQGAFGNYGYTF
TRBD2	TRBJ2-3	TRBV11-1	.	TGTGCCAGCAGCTTTCCAGCGGGAGGGACAGATACGCAGTATTTT	CASSFPAGGTDTQYF
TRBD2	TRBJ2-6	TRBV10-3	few	TGTGCCATCAGTGAGTCGATGGGCGGACTAGCAAGCTCTGGGGCCAACGTCCTGACTTTC	CAISESMGGLASSGANVLTF
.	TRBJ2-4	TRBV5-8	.	TGTGCCAGCAGCTTGGAGCACGCTCCTGGCAAAAACATTCAGTACTTC	CASSLEHAPGKNIQYF
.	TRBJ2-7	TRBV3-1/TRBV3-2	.	TGTGCCAGCAGCCAATTGGGAACAGGTGCCAGAGAGCAGTACTTC	CASSQLGTGAREQYF
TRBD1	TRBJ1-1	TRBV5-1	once	TGCGCCAGCAGCTTGCACAGGGGTGGAACTGAAGCTTTCTTT	CASSLHRGGTEAFF
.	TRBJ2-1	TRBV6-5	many	TGTGCCAGCAGTTACGACCCGCCCACCCGAGGGCAGTTCTTC	CASSYDPPTRGQFF
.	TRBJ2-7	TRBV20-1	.	TGCAGTGCTAGCATAGTCGACGAGCAGTACTTC	CSASIVDEQYF
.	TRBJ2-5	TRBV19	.	TGTGCCAGTAGCCAGGTTGTACAAGAGACCCAGTACTTC	CASSQVVQETQYF
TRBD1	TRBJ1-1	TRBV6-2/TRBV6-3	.	TGTGCCAGCAGTCCCTGGACAGGGGGAGTAAAAACTGAAGCTTTCTTT	CASSPWTGGVKTEAFF
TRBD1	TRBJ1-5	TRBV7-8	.	TGTGCCAGCAGCTTACATCCCGCAGGGGGCATTCAGCCCCAGCATTTT	CASSLHPAGGIQPQHF
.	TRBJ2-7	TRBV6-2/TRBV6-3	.	TGTGCCAGCAGCCGACAGGAGACCTACGAGCAGTACTTC	CASSRQETYEQYF
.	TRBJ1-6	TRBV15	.	TGTGCCACCAGCAGAGATGAGACAGCACCCCTCCACTTT	CATSRDETAPLHF
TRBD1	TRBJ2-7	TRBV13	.	TGTGCCAGCAGCTTAAGTCCGGGACAGGGAGACTACGAGCAGTACTTC	CASSLSPGQGDYEQYF
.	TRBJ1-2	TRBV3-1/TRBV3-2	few	TGTGCCAGCAGCCAAGGGCCAGTAAACTATGGCTACACCTTC	CASSQGPVNYGYTF
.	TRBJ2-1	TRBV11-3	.	TGTGCCAGCAGCTCAGGGTTTAGGGGCTCCTACAATGAGCAGTTCTTC	CASSSGFRGSYNEQFF
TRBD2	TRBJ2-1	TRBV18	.	TGTGCCAGCGGCCTAGCGGGAGTTGGGAGCAATGAGCAGTTCTTC	CASGLAGVGSNEQFF
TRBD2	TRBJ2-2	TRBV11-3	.	TGTGCCAGCAGCTTAGTGCTAGCGGGTAGGACCGGGGAGCTGTTTTTT	CASSLVLAGRTGELFF
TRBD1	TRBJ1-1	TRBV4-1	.	TGCGCCAGCAGCCAAGATAGGGGACAGGGCGCTGAAGCTTTCTTT	CASSQDRGQGAEAFF
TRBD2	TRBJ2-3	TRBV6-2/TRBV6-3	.	TGTGCCAGCAGTTACAGAGCGGGGGGCCTCACAGATACGCAGTATTTT	CASSYRAGGLTDTQYF
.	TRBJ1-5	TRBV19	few	TGTGCCAGTAGTATTTGGGGGGATAGCAATCAGCCCCAGCATTTT	CASSIWGDSNQPQHF
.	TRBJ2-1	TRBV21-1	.	TGTGCCAGCAATAAAGGGTGGGCTAGCGGAGGGAATGAGCAGTTCTTC	CASNKGWASGGNEQFF
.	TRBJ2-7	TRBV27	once	TGTGCCAGCAGTTTATCTAGGGGGGGTTTCGACGAGCAGTACTTC	CASSLSRGGFDEQYF
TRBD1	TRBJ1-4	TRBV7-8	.	TGTGCCAGCAGCTTAGTGGGACAGGGGTGGGTCGGTGAAAAACTGTTTTTT	CASSLVGQGWVGEKLFF
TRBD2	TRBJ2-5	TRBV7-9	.	TGTGCCAGCAGCTTCGCTAGCGGGGCACAAGAGACCCAGTACTTC	CASSFASGAQETQYF
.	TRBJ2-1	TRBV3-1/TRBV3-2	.	TGTGCCAGCAGCCAAGGTGGGCCCGGGGGGCCCCATGAGCAGTTCTTC	CASSQGGPGGPHEQFF
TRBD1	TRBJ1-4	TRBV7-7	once	TGTGCCAGCAGCTCTGGGACAGGGCCTGCTGAAAAACTGTTTTTT	CASSSGTGPAEKLFF
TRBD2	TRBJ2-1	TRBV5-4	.	TGTGCCAGCAGCTTGGGACTAGCGGATGAGCAGTTCTTC	CASSLGLADEQFF
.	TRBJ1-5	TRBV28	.	TGTGCCAGCAGTTCCCTTGCCAGGGATCAGCCCCAGCATTTT	CASSSLARDQPQHF
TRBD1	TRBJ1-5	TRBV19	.	TGTGCCAGTACCAGGGACAGGTGGGGCACCAATCAGCCCCAGCATTTT	CASTRDRWGTNQPQHF
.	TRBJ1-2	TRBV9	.	TGTGCCAGCAGCGTAGTCGAGGGTACAGGCTACACCTTC	CASSVVEGTGYTF
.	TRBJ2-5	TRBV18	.	TGTGCCAGCTCACCTCCCGGGACAAGGGGGGAGACCCAGTACTTC	CASSPPGTRGETQYF
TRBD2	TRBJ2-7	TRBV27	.	TGTGCCAGCAGTTTAGTCTTTGGGACTAGCTACGAGCAGTACTTC	CASSLVFGTSYEQYF
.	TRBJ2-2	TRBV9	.	TGTGCCAGCAGCGTAGGCGGTAGAGGACAGAGCCGAAGGAAAACCGGGGAGCTGTTTTTT	CASSVGGRGQSRRKTGELFF
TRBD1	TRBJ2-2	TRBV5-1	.	TGCGCCAGCAGCCACCGGACAGGGAACACCGGGGAGCTGTTTTTT	CASSHRTGNTGELFF
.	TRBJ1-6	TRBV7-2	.	TGTGCCAGCAGCTTACCCGGGGCACCCCTCCACTTT	CASSLPGAPLHF
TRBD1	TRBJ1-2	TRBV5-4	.	TGTGCCAGCAGCTCCCTCCAGGGGGCCAACTATGGCTACACCTTC	CASSSLQGANYGYTF